This TCR beta chain was profiled in a study of T cell responses to AZD1222 COVID-19 vaccine. Study conclusions and caveats: Vaccine-associated CD4 TCRs ranged over spike, dominating at 160-218 and 743-854. After the peak T cell response, and only then, were repertoires sampled. Females made up more of the donors, who were largely white British, and clonal diversity may have come out too low. Only six or seven AZD1222 recipients were seropositive at baseline.

Between the trimmed V and J ends, which lost 1 base and 10 bases, there was a span of 17 bases. Germline assignment: CDR1 SGHNT and CDR2 YENEEA. The CDR3 covers 15 residues. Regarding this clone: The antigen is not known.

Repertoires were generated with immunoSEQ multiplex PCR, while TCRdb's copy carries only in-frame clones and drops some. The sample records tens of thousands of clones, approximately 86% being singletons. The receptor comes from an adult in good health. The rearrangement links TRBV11-3 to TRBJ2-1; D assignment may be TRBD1 or TRBD2 (6 bases each). This specimen consisted of peripheral blood, obtained on day 0 of AZD1222 vaccination. The CDR3 DNA reads as TGTGCCAGCAGCTTAGGGGGGGCTTCGACTTCAGAGCAGTTCTTC. Residues: CASSLGGASTSEQFF.